This TCR beta chain was found in a study of Graves' ophthalmopathy and Graves' hyperthyroidism. The CDR3 totals 15 residues. Germline CDR1 SGHRS, CDR2 YFSETQ. V was pared by 4 bases and J by 0 bases, with 14 bases between. Study-wide points: The model forecast ophthalmopathy progression, reaching over 70% sensitivity and 72% to 75% specificity.

This clonotype came up many times. What it binds is unknown. RNA transcripts provided the template for amplifying TCR beta CDR3 regions. In the first round, RT-PCR was carried out with HTBI primers, and a multiplex PCR formed the second round. TCRdb ran MiXCR on the multiplex PCR reads and lists one entry per CDR3 protein. This sample has hundreds of thousands of distinct CDR3 sequences; roughly 20% occur once, and the top ten carry 7.1%. This clonotype originated in a woman between 18 and 29 years old with stable Graves' hyperthyroidism. Some clones in this sample may be carry-over from other donors' samples. Specimen: peripheral blood. The chain recombines TRBV5-1 with TRBJ2-7; D is possibly TRBD1 (6 bases). Here the CDR3 DNA reads TGCGCCAGCAGCCGAGAGGGACAAGTCTCCTACGAGCAGTACTTC. Protein: CASSREGQVSYEQYF.